The clone carrying this T cell receptor (beta chain) was seen many times. One end of the junction does not line up with germline, which may come from a read error. Genomic DNA served as template for TCR beta VDJ and CDR3 profiling. Via MiXCR, TCRdb re-called the reads, giving one row per CDR3 protein. The table lists some 140,000 distinct CDR3 sequences, approximately 41% of them singletons. This CDR3 has 14 amino acids. The germline V gene encodes CDR1 SGHKS and CDR2 YYEKEE (reference sequence). The entry originates in a study of CD8+CD57+ T cells in acquired aplastic anemia. About the research overall: Mean yield of DNA from sorted CD4+ and CD8+ cells was approximately 3 ug. CD4+ reads averaged roughly 9.9 million in healthy donors.

The rearrangement joins TRBV5-5 to TRBJ1-1; tentative D call: TRBD1 (6 bases). The TCR sequence derives from a human donor in good health, serving as a control. Specimen: sorted CD4+, CD8+, or CD8+CD57+ T cells (not recorded which) from PBMCs. CDR3 coding DNA: TGTGCCAGCGGCTTGGCAGGGGCGCACACTGAAGCTTTCTTT. Translation gives CASGLAGAHTEAFF.